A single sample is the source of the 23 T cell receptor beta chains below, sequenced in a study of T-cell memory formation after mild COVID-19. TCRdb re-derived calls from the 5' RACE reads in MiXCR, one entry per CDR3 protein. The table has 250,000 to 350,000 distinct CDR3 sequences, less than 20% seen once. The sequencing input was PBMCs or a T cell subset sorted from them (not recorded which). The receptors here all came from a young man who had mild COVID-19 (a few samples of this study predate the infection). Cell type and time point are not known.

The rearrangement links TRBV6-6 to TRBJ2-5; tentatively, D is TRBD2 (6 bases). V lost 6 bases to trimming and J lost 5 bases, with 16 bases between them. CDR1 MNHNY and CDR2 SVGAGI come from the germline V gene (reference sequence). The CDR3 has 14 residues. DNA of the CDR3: TGTGCCAGCAGGGTAAATCTGGAGGGCGAGACCCAGTACTTC. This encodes CASRVNLEGETQYF.

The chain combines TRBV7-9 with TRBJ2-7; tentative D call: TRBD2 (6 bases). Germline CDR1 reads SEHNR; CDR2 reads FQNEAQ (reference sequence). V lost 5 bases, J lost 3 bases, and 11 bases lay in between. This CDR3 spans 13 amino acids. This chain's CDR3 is CASSTEGSYEQYF. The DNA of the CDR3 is TGTGCCAGCAGCACGGAGGGCAGCTACGAGCAGTACTTC.

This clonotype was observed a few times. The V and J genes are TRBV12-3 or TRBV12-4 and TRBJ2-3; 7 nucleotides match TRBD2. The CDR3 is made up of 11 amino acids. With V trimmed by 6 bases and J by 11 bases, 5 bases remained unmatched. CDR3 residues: CASSRLARQYF. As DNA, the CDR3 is TGTGCCAGCAGCCGACTAGCTAGGCAGTATTTT.

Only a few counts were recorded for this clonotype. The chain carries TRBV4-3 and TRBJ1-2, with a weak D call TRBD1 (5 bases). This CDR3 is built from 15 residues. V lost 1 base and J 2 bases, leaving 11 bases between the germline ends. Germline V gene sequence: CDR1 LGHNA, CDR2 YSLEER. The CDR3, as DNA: TGCGCCAGCAGCCAAGCCGGGACTGCAAACTATGGCTACACCTTC. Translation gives CASSQAGTANYGYTF.

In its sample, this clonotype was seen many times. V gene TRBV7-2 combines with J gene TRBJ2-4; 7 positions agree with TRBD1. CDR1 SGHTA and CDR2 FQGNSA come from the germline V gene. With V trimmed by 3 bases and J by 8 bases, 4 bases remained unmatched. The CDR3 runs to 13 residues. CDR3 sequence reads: CASSFNRGDIQYF. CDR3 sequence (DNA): TGTGCCAGCAGCTTCAACAGGGGAGACATTCAGTACTTC.

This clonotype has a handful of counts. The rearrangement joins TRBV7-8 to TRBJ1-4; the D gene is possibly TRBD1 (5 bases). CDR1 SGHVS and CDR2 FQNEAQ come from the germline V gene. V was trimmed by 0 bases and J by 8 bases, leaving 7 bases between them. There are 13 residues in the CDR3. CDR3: CASSLAGEEKLFF. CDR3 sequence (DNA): TGTGCCAGCAGCTTAGCGGGGGAGGAAAAACTGTTTTTT.

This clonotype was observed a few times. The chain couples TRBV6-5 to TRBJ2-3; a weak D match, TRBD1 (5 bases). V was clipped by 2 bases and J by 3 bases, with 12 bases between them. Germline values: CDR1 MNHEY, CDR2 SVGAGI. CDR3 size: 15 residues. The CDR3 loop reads CASSYLGVWTDTQYF. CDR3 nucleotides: TGTGCCAGCAGTTACCTAGGGGTTTGGACAGATACGCAGTATTTT.

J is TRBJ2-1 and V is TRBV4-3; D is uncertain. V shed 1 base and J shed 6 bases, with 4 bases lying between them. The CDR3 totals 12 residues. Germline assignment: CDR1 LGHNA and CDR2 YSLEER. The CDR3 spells CASSQVANEQFF. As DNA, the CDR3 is TGCGCCAGCAGCCAAGTTGCCAATGAGCAGTTCTTC.

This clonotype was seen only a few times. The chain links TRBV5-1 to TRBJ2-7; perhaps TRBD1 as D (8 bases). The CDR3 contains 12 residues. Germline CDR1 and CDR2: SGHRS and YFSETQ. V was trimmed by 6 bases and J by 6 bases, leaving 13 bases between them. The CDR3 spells CASKTGEGEQYF. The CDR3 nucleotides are TGCGCCAGCAAGACAGGGGAGGGCGAGCAGTACTTC.

The CDR3 loop reads CASRAGQGMDTQYF. As DNA, the CDR3 is TGTGCCAGCAGGGCAGGACAGGGAATGGATACGCAGTATTTT. The rearrangement joins TRBV6-2 or TRBV6-3 to TRBJ2-3, with 8 bases that match TRBD1. V dropped 6 bases and J dropped 6; count of bases not matched to a gene: 8. The V gene's germline CDR1 is MNHEY and CDR2 SVGEGT. This CDR3 has 14 amino acids.

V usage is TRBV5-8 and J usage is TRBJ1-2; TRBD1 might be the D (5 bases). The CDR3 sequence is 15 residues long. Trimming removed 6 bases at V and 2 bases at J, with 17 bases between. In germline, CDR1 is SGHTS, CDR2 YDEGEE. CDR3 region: CASTRWDGDNYGYTF. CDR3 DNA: TGTGCCAGCACCCGCTGGGACGGAGACAACTATGGCTACACCTTC.

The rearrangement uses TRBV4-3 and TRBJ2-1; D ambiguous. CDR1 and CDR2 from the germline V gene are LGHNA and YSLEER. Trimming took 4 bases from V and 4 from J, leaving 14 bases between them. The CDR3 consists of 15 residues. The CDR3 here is CASSPTEVAYNEQFF. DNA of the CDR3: TGCGCCAGCAGCCCAACCGAGGTGGCTTACAATGAGCAGTTCTTC.

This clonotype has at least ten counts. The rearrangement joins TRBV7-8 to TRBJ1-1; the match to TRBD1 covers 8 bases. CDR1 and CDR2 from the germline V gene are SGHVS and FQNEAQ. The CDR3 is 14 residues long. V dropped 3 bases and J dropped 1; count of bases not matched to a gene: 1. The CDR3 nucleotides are TGTGCCAGCAGCTTTACAGGGGGGAACACTGAAGCTTTCTTT. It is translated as CASSFTGGNTEAFF.

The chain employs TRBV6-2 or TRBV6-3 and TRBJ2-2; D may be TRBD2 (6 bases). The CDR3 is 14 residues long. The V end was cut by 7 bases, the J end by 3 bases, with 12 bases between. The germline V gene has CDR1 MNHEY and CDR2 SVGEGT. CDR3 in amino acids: CASTPDYYTGELFF. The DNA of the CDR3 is TGTGCCAGCACCCCGGACTATTACACCGGGGAGCTGTTTTTT.

For the CDR3, the DNA is TGTGCCAGCAGCTTAGTACAGGGCTCATCACCCCTCCACTTT. This gives the protein CASSLVQGSSPLHF. V and J are TRBV7-9 and TRBJ1-6, with D perhaps matching TRBD1 (6 bases). CDR3 length: 14 amino acids. The germline V and J ends were trimmed by 1 base and 10 bases, with 11 bases remaining between them. Germline V CDR1 and CDR2: SEHNR, FQNEAQ (reference sequence). The variable domain in full, with the rest retrieved from reference TRBV7-9 and TRBJ1-6, is DTGVSQNPRHKITKRGQNVTFRCDPISEHNRLYWYRQTLGQGPEFLTYFQNEAQLEKSRLLSDRFSAERPKGSFSTLEIQRTEQGDSAMYLCASSLVQGSSPLHFGNGTRLTVT.

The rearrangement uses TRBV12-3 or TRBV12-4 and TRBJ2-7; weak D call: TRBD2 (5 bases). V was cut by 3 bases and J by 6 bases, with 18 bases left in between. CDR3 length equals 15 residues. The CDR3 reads CASSLGSEEFSEQYF. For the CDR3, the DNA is TGTGCCAGCAGTTTGGGATCGGAGGAGTTCAGCGAGCAGTACTTC.

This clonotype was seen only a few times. CDR3: CASSLNSEQFF. CDR3 coding DNA: TGTGCCAGCAGCTTAAATTCGGAGCAGTTCTTC. The chain is built from TRBV7-3 and TRBJ2-1; D remains unclear. CDR1 is SGHTA and CDR2 is FQGTGA in the germline V gene. CDR3 length: 11 amino acids. The V and J ends lost 1 base and 10 bases respectively, with 5 bases between them.

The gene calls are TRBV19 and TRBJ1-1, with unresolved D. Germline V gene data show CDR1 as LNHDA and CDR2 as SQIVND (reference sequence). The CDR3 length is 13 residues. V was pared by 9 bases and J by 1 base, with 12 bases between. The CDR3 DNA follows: TGTGCCAGCAGGATGGGGAGGAACACTGAAGCTTTCTTT. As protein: CASRMGRNTEAFF. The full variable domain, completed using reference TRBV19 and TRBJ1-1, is DGGITQSPKYLFRKEGQNVTLSCEQNLNHDAMYWYRQDPGQGLRLIYYSQIVNDFQKGDIAEGYSVSREKKESFPLTVTSAQKNPTAFYLCASRMGRNTEAFFGQGTRLTVV.

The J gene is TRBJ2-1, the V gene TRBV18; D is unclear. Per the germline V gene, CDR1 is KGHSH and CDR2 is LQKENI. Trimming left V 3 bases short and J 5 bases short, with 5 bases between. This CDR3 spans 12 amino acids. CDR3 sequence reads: CASSPINNEQFF. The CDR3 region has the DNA TGTGCCAGCTCACCGATTAACAATGAGCAGTTCTTC. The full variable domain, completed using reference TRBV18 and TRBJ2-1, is NAGVMQNPRHLVRRRGQEARLRCSPMKGHSHVYWYRQLPEEGLKFMVYLQKENIIDESGMPKERFSAEFPKEGPSILRIQQVVRGDSAAYFCASSPINNEQFFGPGTRLTVL.

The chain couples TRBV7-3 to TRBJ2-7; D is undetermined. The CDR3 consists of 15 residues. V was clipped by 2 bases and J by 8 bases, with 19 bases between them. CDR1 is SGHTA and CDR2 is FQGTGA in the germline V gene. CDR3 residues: CASSLRRPGRTKQYV. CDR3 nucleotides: TGTGCCAGCAGCTTACGTAGGCCAGGTCGAACTAAGCAGTACGTC.

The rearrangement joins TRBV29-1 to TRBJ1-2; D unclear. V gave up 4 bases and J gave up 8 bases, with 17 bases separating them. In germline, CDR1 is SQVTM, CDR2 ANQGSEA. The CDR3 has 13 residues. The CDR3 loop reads CSVGLVGEYGYTF. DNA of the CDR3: TGCAGCGTTGGATTGGTGGGCGAGTACGGCTACACCTTC.

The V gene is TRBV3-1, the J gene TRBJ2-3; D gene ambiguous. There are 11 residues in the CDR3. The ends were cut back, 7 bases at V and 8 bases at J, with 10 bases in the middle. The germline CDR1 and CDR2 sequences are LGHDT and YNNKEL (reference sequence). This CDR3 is CASTTGSTQYF. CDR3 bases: TGTGCCAGCACGACTGGGTCTACGCAGTATTTT.

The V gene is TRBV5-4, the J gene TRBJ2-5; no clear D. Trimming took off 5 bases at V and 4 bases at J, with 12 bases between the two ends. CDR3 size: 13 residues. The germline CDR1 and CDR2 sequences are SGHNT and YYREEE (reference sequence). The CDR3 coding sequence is TGTGCCAGCAGTTCCCCGTCGAGAGAGACCCAGTACTTC. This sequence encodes CASSSPSRETQYF.